Following are 27 T cell receptor beta chains from one sample sequenced in a study of glioma-infiltrating T cells. Using RNA template, CDR3s of TCR alpha and beta were amplified with iRepertoire arm-PCR. In TCRdb, the multiplex PCR reads were re-called with MiXCR into one record per CDR3 protein. The sample lists tens of thousands of distinct CDR3 sequences; about a quarter were seen once. The sequencing sample was made of glioma tissue, nonneoplastic brain tissue, or PBMCs (not recorded which). These receptors all stem from a human donor with low-grade glioma or glioblastoma, undergoing nonglioma brain surgery, or in good health (not recorded which).

This clonotype was counted a single time. The CDR3 here is CASSLGLAGGSSTDTQYF. In nucleotides, the CDR3 is TGTGCCAGCAGCCTGGGACTAGCGGGGGGGTCAAGCACAGATACGCAGTATTTT. The chain combines TRBV5-6 with TRBJ2-3; 16 nucleotides agree with TRBD2. This CDR3 spans 18 amino acids. From germline, CDR1 is SGHDT and CDR2 YYEEEE. The J segment lost 0 bases and the V segment lost 4 bases, leaving 5 bases of the junction unmatched.

In its sample, this clonotype was seen many times. The chain combines TRBV29-1 with TRBJ2-5; D ambiguous. V was clipped by 6 bases and J by 3 bases, with 14 bases between them. Germline V gene data show CDR1 as SQVTM and CDR2 as ANQGSEA. This CDR3 is 13 amino acids long. CDR3 loop: CSVSKTYEETQYF. DNA of the CDR3: TGCAGCGTATCGAAGACATACGAAGAGACCCAGTACTTC.

This clonotype was seen many times. The rearrangement links TRBV7-9 to TRBJ2-1, with D perhaps given as TRBD1 or TRBD2 (6 bases each). V shed 5 bases and J shed 6 bases, with 17 bases lying between them. Looked up from germline, CDR1 is SEHNR and CDR2 is FQNEAQ (reference sequence). The length of the CDR3 is 15 residues. In nucleotides, the CDR3 is TGTGCCAGCAGCCGCATCAGGGGAGGTGGCAATGAGCAGTTCTTC. Protein: CASSRIRGGGNEQFF.

This clonotype came up many times. This chain uses TRBV5-4 with TRBJ1-1; TRBD1 agrees at 8 bases. Germline CDR1 reads SGHNT; CDR2 reads YYREEE (reference sequence). Trimming cost V 5 bases and J 2 bases; bases outside gene matches: 5. There are 14 residues in the CDR3. The CDR3: CASRPGGRNTEAFF. The CDR3 region has the DNA TGTGCCAGCAGACCAGGGGGCCGTAACACTGAAGCTTTCTTT.

This clonotype was counted at least ten times. This chain connects TRBV5-1 to TRBJ1-1; 7 positions match TRBD1. CDR3 size: 14 residues. V shed 1 base and J 5 bases; nucleotides not matched to a gene: 5. The germline V gene encodes CDR1 SGHRS and CDR2 YFSETQ. DNA of the CDR3: TGCGCCAGCAGCTTGACAGGGGATAGGACTGAAGCTTTCTTT. Encoded protein: CASSLTGDRTEAFF.

This clonotype has at least ten counts. This chain links TRBV7-2 with TRBJ1-5; no clear D. Germline CDR1 and CDR2: SGHTA and FQGNSA. This CDR3 has 14 amino acids. V was trimmed by 2 bases and J by 1 base, leaving 6 bases between them. In DNA form, the CDR3 reads TGTGCCAGCAGCTTAACACAGAGCAATCAGCCCCAGCATTTT. It specifies CASSLTQSNQPQHF.

This clonotype has just a few counts. The chain uses TRBV19 and TRBJ2-3; either TRBD1 or TRBD2 may supply D (5 bases each). Germline V gene lookup returns CDR1 LNHDA and CDR2 SQIVND (reference sequence). V was shortened by 5 bases and J by 3 bases, with 15 bases between the two germline ends. The CDR3 covers 15 residues. This chain's CDR3 is CASSSQGPVTDTQYF. The CDR3 DNA is TGTGCCAGTAGTTCGCAGGGACCCGTGACAGATACGCAGTATTTT.

This clonotype has at least ten counts. This chain joins TRBV28 and TRBJ2-1, with D perhaps TRBD1 (7 bases). The V end was cut by 5 bases, the J end by 1 base, with 18 bases between. CDR3 length: 17 amino acids. Germline V CDR1 and CDR2: MDHEN, SYDVKM. The CDR3 region is CASSQGGQVNSYNEQFF. CDR3 DNA sequence: TGTGCCAGCAGTCAGGGGGGACAAGTGAATTCCTACAATGAGCAGTTCTTC. Complete variable domain (other parts from reference TRBV28 and TRBJ2-1): DVKVTQSSRYLVKRTGEKVFLECVQDMDHENMFWYRQDPGLGLRLIYFSYDVKMKEKGDIPEGYSVSREKKERFSLILESASTNQTSMYLCASSQGGQVNSYNEQFFGPGTRLTVL.

This clonotype was seen at least ten times. This chain uses TRBV20-1 with TRBJ2-7; no clear D. The CDR3 loop spans 13 amino acids. Germline CDR1 is DFQATT and CDR2 is SNEGSKA (reference sequence). The V and J ends lost 1 base and 5 bases respectively, with 12 bases between them. The CDR3 here is CSARAGFGDEQYF. As DNA, the CDR3 is TGCAGTGCTAGAGCGGGCTTTGGGGACGAGCAGTACTTC.

This clonotype was seen a few times. The chain is built from TRBV10-1 and TRBJ2-3; no firm D call. This CDR3 is built from 14 residues. Per germline, CDR1 WNHNN and CDR2 SYGVQD (reference sequence). Trimming pared 2 bases from V and 4 bases from J, leaving 10 bases between. The CDR3 loop reads CASSEPGPADTQYF. The CDR3 nucleotides are TGCGCCAGCAGTGAGCCCGGACCCGCAGATACGCAGTATTTT.

In this sample, this clonotype turned up many times. The chain uses TRBV27 and TRBJ1-1; tentative D call: TRBD1 (5 bases). V was cut by 5 bases and J by 1 base, with 14 bases left in between. The CDR3 runs to 15 residues. Per the germline V gene, CDR1 is MNHEY and CDR2 is SMNVEV (reference sequence). DNA for the CDR3: TGTGCCAGCAGTCCCCGGGGGTCCCCGAACACTGAAGCTTTCTTT. Translated, it gives CASSPRGSPNTEAFF.

This clonotype occurred a few times. The chain recombines TRBV7-9 with TRBJ2-2; 7 bases agree with TRBD2. V shed 3 bases, J shed 4 bases, and the junction held 8 bases outside the gene matches. CDR3 length: 16 residues. Germline assignment: CDR1 SEHNR and CDR2 FQNEAQ (reference sequence). The CDR3 DNA is TGTGCCAGCAGCTTTTGGCGGGGGTCGGGCACCGGGGAGCTGTTTTTT. Translation gives CASSFWRGSGTGELFF.

A remark on this clonotype: A single base separates this from a much larger clone, so it may be a read error. This chain joins TRBV5-1 and TRBJ2-3; the match to TRBD1 covers 8 bases. From germline, CDR1 is SGHRS and CDR2 YFSETQ. The CDR3 extends over 16 amino acids. The DNA of the CDR3 is TGCGTCAGCAGCTTAGGACAGGGCGTAAGCACAGATACGCAGTATTTT. Translated: CVSSLGQGVSTDTQYF.

Details on this clonotype: The junction shows a germline mismatch at one end, possibly a read error. The chain links TRBV9 to TRBJ1-2, with 8 bases aligning to TRBD1. The CDR3 loop spans 17 amino acids. The germline CDR1 and CDR2 sequences are SGDLS and YYNGEE. The CDR3 region is CPSSVAAGVTGDYGYTF. CDR3 DNA: TGTCCCAGCAGCGTAGCGGCCGGGGTGACAGGGGACTATGGCTACACCTTC.

This clonotype has a count of ten or more. This chain uses TRBV19 with TRBJ2-3, with TRBD2 matching over 7 bases. The CDR3 runs 17 residues. With 0 bases clipped from V and 0 bases from J, the junction kept 6 bases outside the gene matches. The germline V gene has CDR1 LNHDA and CDR2 SQIVND (reference sequence). The CDR3 DNA follows: TGTGCCAGTAGTATAGATCATTCGGGAGGAAGCACAGATACGCAGTATTTT. Its protein is CASSIDHSGGSTDTQYF.

This chain links TRBV19 with TRBJ1-5; no firm D call. The germline gives CDR1 LNHDA, CDR2 SQIVND (reference sequence). CDR3 length equals 14 residues. Trimming left V 6 bases short and J 3 bases short, with 12 bases between. In DNA, the CDR3 is TGTGCCAGTAGCCTGCGGGAGTTCAATCAGCCCCAGCATTTT. It encodes CASSLREFNQPQHF.

This sequence joins TRBV29-1 and TRBJ2-1, with 10 bases fitting TRBD2. CDR3 length: 13 amino acids. CDR1 is SQVTM, CDR2 ANQGSEA, per germline. V lost 8 bases, J lost 4 bases, and 5 bases stayed unmatched. The CDR3 loop reads CSCGLAVYNEQFF. DNA for the CDR3: TGCAGCTGCGGACTAGCGGTATACAATGAGCAGTTCTTC.

The table lists this clonotype with many counts. This chain joins TRBV7-2 and TRBJ2-3; the D is unclear. The CDR3 covers 14 residues. CDR1 and CDR2 from the germline V gene are SGHTA and FQGNSA. The germline V and J ends were trimmed by 1 base and 4 bases, with 9 bases remaining between them. The CDR3 DNA reads TGTGCCAGCAGCTTAGGCAGGCTCGCAGATACGCAGTATTTT. Translated: CASSLGRLADTQYF.

The J gene is TRBJ2-3, the V gene TRBV12-5; 12 positions match TRBD2. V was clipped by 7 bases and J by 6 bases; unmatched bases: 8. This CDR3 contains 15 residues. Per the germline V gene, CDR1 is LGHNT and CDR2 is FRNRAP. DNA for the CDR3: TGTGCTAGTGTGGCTAGCGGGAGGGCCGGGGATACGCAGTATTTT. Its protein product is CASVASGRAGDTQYF.

In its sample, this clonotype was seen many times. The chain is built from TRBV18 and TRBJ1-5; TRBD1 agrees at 9 bases. CDR1 and CDR2 (germline): KGHSH, LQKENI. V lost 3 bases and J lost 0; bases outside the gene matches: 6. This CDR3 spans 17 amino acids. As DNA, the CDR3 is TGTGCCAGCTCACCTACCGGGACAGGGTATAGCAATCAGCCCCAGCATTTT. Protein product: CASSPTGTGYSNQPQHF.

There are many counts of this clonotype. The V call is TRBV27, the J call TRBJ1-5; TRBD1 is a possible D gene (5 bases). There are 15 residues in the CDR3. Trimming removed 3 bases from V and 0 bases from J, with 9 bases in between. CDR1 and CDR2 from the germline V gene are MNHEY and SMNVEV (reference sequence). CDR3 loop: CASSFDRNSNQPQHF. CDR3 nucleotide sequence: TGTGCCAGCAGTTTTGACAGAAATAGCAATCAGCCCCAGCATTTT.

This clonotype was seen many times. This sequence joins TRBV6-1 and TRBJ1-6, with D perhaps matching TRBD1 (6 bases). This CDR3 has 13 residues. Germline V lookup: CDR1 MNHNS, CDR2 SASEGT. Trimming took 7 bases from V and 6 from J, leaving 10 bases between them. DNA of the CDR3: TGTGCCAGCACCGACAGGTTTAATTCACCCCTCCACTTT. Encoded protein: CASTDRFNSPLHF.

This clonotype has a count of ten or more. The chain carries TRBV15 and TRBJ2-7; 8 positions match TRBD2. The CDR3 is made up of 14 amino acids. V gave up 0 bases and J gave up 3 bases; unmatched junction bases: 1. CDR1 and CDR2 (germline): LNHNV, YYDKDF (reference sequence). CDR3 coding DNA: TGTGCCACCAGCAGAGACGGGGGGGGCTACGAGCAGTACTTC. It is translated as CATSRDGGGYEQYF.

This clonotype was observed once. The chain links TRBV29-1 to TRBJ2-1, with a possible D match to TRBD1 (5 bases). The CDR3 totals 15 residues. CDR1 and CDR2 from the germline V gene are SQVTM and ANQGSEA. V was pared by 0 bases and J by 4 bases, with 13 bases between. The CDR3 coding sequence is TGCAGCGTTGAAGAACGGGTGGGGCCGTACAATGAGCAGTTCTTC. Protein: CSVEERVGPYNEQFF.

CDR3 in DNA: TGTGCCAGCAGCTGGGGACTAGCGGGAGCCGCGAACACCGGGGAGCTGTTTTTT. Translating gives CASSWGLAGAANTGELFF. This sequence joins TRBV5-4 and TRBJ2-2; 14 bases line up with TRBD2. Germline V gene data show CDR1 as SGHNT and CDR2 as YYREEE (reference sequence). The V gene end was trimmed by 3 bases and the J gene end by 0 bases; junction bases not matched to a gene: 4. This CDR3 is 18 amino acids long.

This clonotype was detected ten times or more. The rearrangement links TRBV29-1 to TRBJ1-2; the D gene is possibly TRBD1 (6 bases). The V gene lost 7 bases and the J gene lost 6 bases, with 15 bases spanning the gap. The CDR3 contains 12 residues. Germline-derived CDR1 and CDR2 are SQVTM and ANQGSEA. Written as DNA, the CDR3 is TGCAGCGGGCTACAGGGTTGGAATGGCTACACCTTC. Translation gives CSGLQGWNGYTF. The complete variable domain, with remaining parts taken from reference TRBV29-1 and TRBJ1-2, reads SAVISQKPSRDICQRGTSLTIQCQVDSQVTMMFWYRQQPGQSLTLIATANQGSEATYESGFVIDKFPISRPNLTFSTLTVSNMSPEDSSIYLCSGLQGWNGYTFGSGTRLTVV.

This clonotype has at least ten counts. The chain employs TRBV6-1 and TRBJ2-7; 7 bases map to TRBD1. The CDR3 consists of 14 residues. Germline CDR1 MNHNS, CDR2 SASEGT. J was trimmed by 3 bases and V by 2 bases; bases with no gene match: 4. This CDR3 reads CASSEIQGFYEQYF. The CDR3 bases are TGTGCCAGCAGTGAAATACAGGGGTTCTACGAGCAGTACTTC.